This passage covers 11 T cell receptor beta chains from one sample sequenced in a study of cytomegalovirus exposure and HLA in healthy donors. Sequencing was performed with immunoSEQ multiplex PCR; in TCRdb, only in-frame clones are kept and a portion is missing. Of approximately 160,000 clones listed, roughly nine tenths are singletons. Sequenced material: PBMCs. The source is a woman aged 18-30 years in good health and CMV-seropositive.

This chain uses TRBV9 with TRBJ1-1, with 12 bases identical to TRBD1. There are 18 residues in the CDR3. The V gene's germline CDR1 is SGDLS and CDR2 YYNGEE. After removal of 3 bases from V and 1 base from J, the junction contained 10 bases not matched to a gene. The CDR3 nucleotides are TGTGCCAGCAGCGGGGGACAGGGGGCTTCGGTAGGGAACACTGAAGCTTTCTTT. Translation: CASSGGQGASVGNTEAFF. The full variable domain, completed using reference TRBV9 and TRBJ1-1, is DSGVTQTPKHLITATGQRVTLRCSPRSGDLSVYWYQQSLDQGLQFLIQYYNGEERAKGNILERFSAQQFPDLHSELNLSSLELGDSALYFCASSGGQGASVGNTEAFFGQGTRLTVV.

V is TRBV7-2 and J is TRBJ1-6; 7 bases align to TRBD1. CDR1 and CDR2 (germline): SGHTA, FQGNSA. Unmatched junction bases numbered 3, after V lost 3 bases and J lost 7 bases. The CDR3 runs to 14 residues. The CDR3 nucleotides are TGTGCCAGCAGCTTTCAGGGGGGAAATTCACCCCTCCACTTT. Its protein product is CASSFQGGNSPLHF.

This clone was counted once. The chain couples TRBV10-3 to TRBJ2-5; D uncertain. The germline V gene encodes CDR1 ENHRY and CDR2 SYGVKD. Trimming stripped 0 bases from V and 6 bases from J, with 14 bases between. This CDR3 spans 15 amino acids. CDR3 amino acids: CAISESTQGSQTQYF. The CDR3 region has the DNA TGTGCCATCAGTGAGTCGACTCAAGGCTCCCAGACCCAGTACTTC.

The V call is TRBV7-9, the J call TRBJ2-1, with 7 bases matching TRBD2. The CDR3 has 17 residues. V was pared by 4 bases and J by 14 bases, with 23 bases of the junction left unmatched. Germline V lookup: CDR1 SEHNR, CDR2 FQNEAQ (reference sequence). The CDR3: CASSWASLASGPKLEFF. The CDR3 DNA is TGTGCCAGCAGCTGGGCCTCGTTGGCTAGCGGCCCAAAATTGGAGTTCTTC.

The chain combines TRBV21-1 with TRBJ2-7; TRBD2 was called by the table and not checked on the DNA. TRBV21-1 is designated a pseudogene. The CDR3 has 19 amino acids. The CDR3 loop reads CASSKGARGPGSSSYEQYF. As DNA, the CDR3 is TGTGCCAGCAGCAAAGGGGCGCGGGGTCCCGGATCGAGCTCCTACGAGCAGTACTTC.

The chain couples TRBV27 to TRBJ2-1, with a tentative D call TRBD1 (5 bases). V gave up 8 bases and J gave up 4 bases, with 12 bases separating them. Germline values: CDR1 MNHEY, CDR2 SMNVEV (reference sequence). CDR3 length equals 13 residues. CDR3 protein: CASQAAGYNEQFF. The CDR3 DNA reads as TGTGCCAGCCAGGCCGCAGGGTACAATGAGCAGTTCTTC.

The rearrangement uses TRBV5-1 and TRBJ1-1; 10 bases agree with TRBD1. Per the germline V gene, CDR1 is SGHRS and CDR2 is YFSETQ. J gave up 5 bases and V 4 bases, and 8 bases lay outside the gene matches. The CDR3 has 15 residues. The CDR3 reads CASSLATGGGTEAFF. In nucleotides, the CDR3 is TGCGCCAGCAGCCTGGCGACAGGGGGCGGAACTGAAGCTTTCTTT.

This rearrangement joins TRBV19 to TRBJ2-7; 10 bases are shared with TRBD1. In germline, CDR1 is LNHDA, CDR2 SQIVND (reference sequence). The J segment lost 3 bases and the V segment lost 3 bases, leaving 2 bases of the junction unmatched. This CDR3 spans 14 amino acids. For the CDR3, the DNA is TGTGCCAGTAGTATTGGGACAGGGGACTACGAGCAGTACTTC. It specifies CASSIGTGDYEQYF.

The gene calls are TRBV6-6 and TRBJ1-5; unclear D gene. This CDR3 has 12 amino acids. Germline values: CDR1 MNHNY, CDR2 SVGAGI (reference sequence). The V end lost 6 bases, the J end lost 0 bases, and 3 bases lay between the germline ends. CDR3 DNA: TGTGCCAGCAGGTATAGCAATCAGCCCCAGCATTTT. This encodes CASRYSNQPQHF.

The J gene is TRBJ2-1, the V gene TRBV5-6; tentative D call: TRBD1 (6 bases). Trimming left V 4 bases short and J 8 bases short, with 16 bases between. Germline CDR1 SGHDT, CDR2 YYEEEE. The CDR3 consists of 14 residues. The CDR3, as DNA: TGTGCCAGCAGCGGAGCAGGGGTCTTGGATGAGCAGTTCTTC. The encoded protein is CASSGAGVLDEQFF. Full variable domain (outside the CDR3, taken from reference TRBV5-6 and TRBJ2-1): DAGVTQSPTHLIKTRGQQVTLRCSPKSGHDTVSWYQQALGQGPQFIFQYYEEEERQRGNFPDRFSGHQFPNYSSELNVNALLLGDSALYLCASSGAGVLDEQFFGPGTRLTVL.

The chain couples TRBV5-1 to TRBJ1-2; 9 bases map to TRBD1. CDR3 length equals 14 residues. V was pared by 3 bases and J by 3 bases, with 3 bases of the junction left unmatched. Per the germline V gene, CDR1 is SGHRS and CDR2 is YFSETQ. This CDR3 reads CASSSQGADYGYTF. In DNA, the CDR3 is TGCGCCAGCAGCTCACAGGGGGCCGACTATGGCTACACCTTC.